Only a few counts were recorded for the clone carrying this T cell receptor (beta chain). Its antigen is not identified. Germline lookup yields CDR1 SGHDT and CDR2 YYEEEE. The CDR3 is 13 residues long. V shed 2 bases and J shed 3 bases, with 9 bases lying between them. This sample was taken from a study of response to subunit inactivated influenza vaccine. The study's findings and limits: Few additional T cells are recruited per seasonal influenza vaccination, authors suggested.

TCRdb re-called the RT-PCR reads through MiXCR, storing one row per CDR3 protein. This sample yields 600,000 to 850,000 distinct CDR3 sequences, of which around 13% are seen a single time; about 7.4% belongs to the top ten. The gene calls are TRBV5-6 and TRBJ2-7; D might be TRBD2 (5 bases). The sequences come from PBMCs from blood, collected around two weeks before vaccination. The TCR originated in a man between 50 and 59 years old who received an inactivated influenza vaccine. The CDR3 nucleotides are TGTGCCAGCAGCTTACCGAGCGGCTACGAGCAGTACTTC. It translates to CASSLPSGYEQYF.